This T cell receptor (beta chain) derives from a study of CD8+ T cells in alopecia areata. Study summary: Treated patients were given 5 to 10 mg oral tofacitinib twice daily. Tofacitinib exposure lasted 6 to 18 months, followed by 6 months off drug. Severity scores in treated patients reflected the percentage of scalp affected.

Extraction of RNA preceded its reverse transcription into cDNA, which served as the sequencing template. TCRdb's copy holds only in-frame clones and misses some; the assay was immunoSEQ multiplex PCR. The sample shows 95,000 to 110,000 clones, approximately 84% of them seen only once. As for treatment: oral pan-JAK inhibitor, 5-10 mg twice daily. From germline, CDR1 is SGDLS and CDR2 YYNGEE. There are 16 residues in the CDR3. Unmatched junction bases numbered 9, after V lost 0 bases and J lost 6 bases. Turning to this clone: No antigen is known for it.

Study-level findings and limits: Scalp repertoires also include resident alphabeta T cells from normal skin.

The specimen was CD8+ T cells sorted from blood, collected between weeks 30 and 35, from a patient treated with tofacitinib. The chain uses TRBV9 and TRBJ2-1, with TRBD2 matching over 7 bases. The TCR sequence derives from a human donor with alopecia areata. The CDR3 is CASSVGGGRAANEQFF. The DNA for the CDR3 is TGTGCCAGCAGCGTAGGAGGAGGGAGGGCCGCCAATGAGCAGTTCTTC.